This TCR beta chain was identified during a study of CD8 T cells in ankylosing spondylitis. Findings of the study overall: Reports say disease-linked clones showed up significantly more in matched ankylosing spondylitis synovial fluid. Several highly homologous variants made up a TCR beta motif, and this motif appeared characteristic of ankylosing spondylitis blood.

The ends lost 0 bases at V and 3 bases at J; junction bases unmatched: 8. Germline loops: CDR1 LGHNA, CDR2 YNFKEQ. This CDR3 region has 18 residues. A single record per CDR3 protein comes from TCRdb applying MiXCR to the 5' RACE reads. The top ten hold 19% of the sample, which has over 700,000 distinct CDR3 sequences, around 19% seen once. This clonotype was detected only a few times. Antigen specificity is unknown. This chain joins TRBV4-2 and TRBJ2-2; 9 bases match TRBD2. This sequence originates from a male donor with ankylosing spondylitis. Source material: blood, either unsorted or a sorted T cell fraction (not recorded which). The CDR3, as DNA: TGTGCCAGCAGCCAAGACCTATCGGGACTAGCCGACACCGGGGAGCTGTTTTTT. Amino acid sequence: CASSQDLSGLADTGELFF.